A selection of T cell receptor beta chains follows, all from one sample in a study of cytomegalovirus exposure and HLA in healthy donors. This table comes from immunoSEQ multiplex PCR, and its TCRdb copy is limited to in-frame clones, with some not included. The table has 130,000 to 150,000 clones, around 77% seen once. The source material was PBMCs. These receptor sequences come from a man aged 25 to 40 in good health and CMV-seronegative. The CDR3 runs from the conserved cysteine through the conserved F or W. The order of the fields is clone size, V gene, J gene, D gene, CDR3 protein, CDR3 DNA. D genes are given only for firm matches. Clone size is not always given. Where it is, it says once, few, many or a class for expanded clones.

.,TRBV7-2,TRBJ2-7,.,CASSSPNGGTYEQYF,TGTGCCAGCAGCTCGCCTAATGGCGGAACCTACGAGCAGTACTTC
.,TRBV28,TRBJ2-4,.,CASSSGEGGKNIQYF,TGTGCCAGCAGTTCAGGGGAGGGGGGAAAAAACATTCAGTACTTC
few,TRBV5-4,TRBJ1-4,.,CASSFRSGVSIINEKLFF,TGTGCCAGCAGCTTCAGGTCGGGGGTCAGCATCATAAATGAAAAACTGTTTTTT
.,TRBV5-1,TRBJ2-1,TRBD2,CASSLGGRALNNEQFF,TGCGCCAGCAGCTTGGGCGGGAGGGCCCTAAACAATGAGCAGTTCTTC
few,TRBV9,TRBJ2-5,.,CASSVGQPGETQYF,TGTGCCAGCAGCGTAGGGCAACCGGGGGAGACCCAGTACTTC
.,TRBV5-6,TRBJ2-5,TRBD1,CASSLVGQGRETQYF,TGTGCCAGCAGCTTGGTGGGACAGGGCAGGGAGACCCAGTACTTC
.,TRBV27,TRBJ2-4,TRBD1,CASSPTGTGVNIQYF,TGTGCCAGCAGCCCCACCGGGACAGGCGTAAACATTCAGTACTTC
.,TRBV12-5,TRBJ2-7,TRBD1,CASGSIRGRAVQYF,TGTGCTAGTGGTTCTATCAGGGGGCGAGCTGTCCAGTACTTC
.,TRBV5-1,TRBJ2-5,.,CASSWQRGGINQETQYF,TGCGCCAGCAGCTGGCAGAGGGGGGGCATTAACCAAGAGACCCAGTACTTC
few,TRBV28,TRBJ1-1,.,CASISQVPTEAFF,TGTGCCAGCATTAGTCAGGTTCCGACTGAAGCTTTCTTT
.,TRBV4-1,TRBJ1-2,.,CASSPRGSYGYTF,TGCGCCAGCAGCCCCCGGGGGTCCTATGGCTACACCTTC
.,TRBV6-5,TRBJ1-6,.,CASSYSGLLGGSPLHF,TGTGCCAGCAGTTACTCGGGGCTATTGGGCGGTTCACCCCTCCACTTT
.,TRBV6-1,TRBJ1-2,TRBD1,CASRMTGDYGYTF,TGTGCCAGCAGGATGACAGGGGACTATGGCTACACCTTC
.,TRBV28,TRBJ2-2,.,CASSSTYRERTGELFF,TGTGCCAGCAGTTCCACCTACAGGGAGCGGACCGGGGAGCTGTTTTTT
.,TRBV6-5,TRBJ1-3,.,CASSYQKGNTIYF,TGTGCCAGCAGTTACCAGAAAGGAAACACCATATATTTT
.,TRBV5-1,TRBJ2-5,TRBD2,CASSVTSGGGETQYF,TGCGCCAGCAGCGTTACTAGCGGGGGAGGGGAGACCCAGTACTTC
.,TRBV27,TRBJ2-7,TRBD2,CASSRSGRAREQYF,TGTGCCAGCAGTCGTAGCGGGAGGGCCCGCGAGCAGTACTTC
.,TRBV9,TRBJ2-5,TRBD2,CASSETSGRAGETQYF,TGTGCCAGCAGCGAGACTAGCGGGAGGGCTGGGGAGACCCAGTACTTC
.,TRBV19,TRBJ2-5,.,CAPRRGLETQYF,TGTGCCCCAAGAAGGGGCTTAGAGACCCAGTACTTC
.,TRBV6-5,TRBJ2-7,.,CASSGGDRDYEQYF,TGTGCCAGCAGCGGGGGGGACAGAGATTACGAGCAGTACTTC
.,TRBV10-2,TRBJ1-1,TRBD1,CASSGTGEGTEAFF,TGCGCCAGCAGTGGGACAGGTGAGGGGACTGAAGCTTTCTTT
once,TRBV28,TRBJ2-3,.,CASTGGSPDTQYF,TGTGCCAGCACGGGGGGCTCTCCAGATACGCAGTATTTT
once,TRBV5-1,TRBJ2-3,TRBD2,CASSLTGGSTDTQYF,TGCGCCAGCAGCCTTACGGGGGGGAGCACAGATACGCAGTATTTT
once,TRBV11-3,TRBJ2-1,TRBD2,CASSLGREGNEQFF,TGTGCCAGCAGCTTGGGGCGGGAGGGTAATGAGCAGTTCTTC
.,TRBV5-1,TRBJ1-1,TRBD1,CASSKEQGSTEAFF,TGCGCCAGCAGCAAGGAACAGGGGTCCACTGAAGCTTTCTTT
.,TRBV18,TRBJ1-1,.,CASSFGVDSEAFF,TGTGCCAGCTCATTCGGGGTGGACAGTGAAGCTTTCTTT
.,TRBV14,TRBJ1-2,.,CASSQDLGVRISF,TGTGCCAGCAGCCAAGACCTGGGAGTGAGGATATCCTTC
.,TRBV11-2,TRBJ2-7,TRBD1,CASSRRTGTGVEQYF,TGTGCCAGCAGCCGACGGACCGGGACAGGGGTCGAGCAGTACTTC
.,TRBV5-1,TRBJ1-1,.,CASRVSGLNTEAFF,TGCGCCAGCAGGGTATCGGGGTTGAACACTGAAGCTTTCTTT